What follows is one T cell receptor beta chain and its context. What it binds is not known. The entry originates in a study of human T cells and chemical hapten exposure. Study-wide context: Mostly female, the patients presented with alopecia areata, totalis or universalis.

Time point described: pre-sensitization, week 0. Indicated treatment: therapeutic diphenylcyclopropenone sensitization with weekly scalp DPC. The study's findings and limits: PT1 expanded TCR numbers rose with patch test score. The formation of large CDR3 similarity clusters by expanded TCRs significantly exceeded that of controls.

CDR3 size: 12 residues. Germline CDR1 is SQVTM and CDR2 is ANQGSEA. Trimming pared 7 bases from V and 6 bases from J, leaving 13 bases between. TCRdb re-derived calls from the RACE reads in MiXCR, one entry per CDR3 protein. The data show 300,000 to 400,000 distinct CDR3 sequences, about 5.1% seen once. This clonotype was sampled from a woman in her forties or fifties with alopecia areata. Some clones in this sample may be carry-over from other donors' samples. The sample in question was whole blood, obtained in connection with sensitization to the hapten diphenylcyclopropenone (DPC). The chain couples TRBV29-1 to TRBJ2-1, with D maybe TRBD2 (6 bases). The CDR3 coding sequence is TGCAGCGCCCTGGAGGGCCGCAATGAGCAGTTCTTC. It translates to CSALEGRNEQFF.